This T cell receptor (beta chain) was sequenced for a study of blood T cell repertoires in COVID-19. Study-wide background: Researchers got acute and convalescent COVID-19 samples from the United States, Italy and Spain. Sample material is recorded as cDNA or gDNA derived from T cells, B-cell-depleted T cells, or PBMCs.

How the authors handled the data: Amplifying reference gene primers gave estimates of nucleated cell counts. The table came from immunoSEQ multiplex PCR; TCRdb's copy has only in-frame clones and leaves some out. The D gene and trimming were derived from the DNA, and the V and J assignments and clone size from that table. The sample consists of around 220,000 clones, 82% of them appearing once. The V end lost 2 bases, the J end lost 4 bases, and 8 bases lay between the germline ends. The CDR3 sequence is 12 residues long. CDR1 and CDR2 (germline): GTSNPN, SVGIG (reference sequence). Source material: peripheral blood. This chain connects TRBV30 to TRBJ1-2; D is ambiguous. This receptor was obtained from a woman over 75 with active or convalescent COVID-19. In nucleotides, the CDR3 is TGTGCCTGGAGTTCAGGCCTCTATGGCTACACCTTC. Translated, it gives CAWSSGLYGYTF.